This TCR beta chain was sequenced during a study of beta chain features in type 1 diabetes. For the study at large: In age, gender and cell yields, patients were similar to healthy donors.

Every bit of the isolated RNA underwent reverse transcription, so sequencing read expressed TCRB transcripts. Here immunoSEQ multiplex PCR was the method, and the copy in TCRdb shows in-frame clones only, minus some. The table includes about 650,000 clones, around 12% detected once. About this clone: Its specificity is not known.

Sort purity for all populations was recorded as exceeding 98%. General study points: Among all four CD4+ subsets, Type 1 diabetes patients had TCRB CDR3s that were moderately but significantly shorter. TCRB repertoires of naive, central memory and Treg cells appeared more similar among patients than among healthy donors.

The CDR3 has 14 amino acids. V trimming: 10 bases; J trimming: 5 bases; junction bases outside the gene matches: 8. Per germline, CDR1 SGHTA and CDR2 FQGTGA. The sequence came from a man aged 25-45 years with type 1 diabetes. Sequences were obtained from naive CD4+ T cells from blood. The chain has TRBV7-3 and TRBJ2-2, with TRBD1 identical over 9 bases. CDR3 region: CATRETGGTGELFF. The CDR3, as DNA: TGTGCCACTCGGGAGACAGGGGGAACCGGGGAGCTGTTTTTT.